These 11 T cell receptor beta chains originate from one sample sequenced in a study of radiation and T cells in renal cell carcinoma. Clones were read by immunoSEQ multiplex PCR, and TCRdb kept only the in-frame ones, dropping some. The sample consists of 100,000 to 150,000 clones, around 81% of them appearing once. Indicated time point: blood 2 weeks post-SBRT. Stated treatment: 15 Gy SBRT to primary tumor, nephrectomy 4 weeks later. This sample comprised blood, obtained from a patient whose treatment included radiotherapy and nephrectomy. The receptors shown here come from a man aged 45-65 years with renal cell carcinoma.

CDR3 sequence (DNA): TGTGCCAGCAGTGAGATGGCCGCCGCAGGGAGAAAACTGTTTTTT. Protein sequence: CASSEMAAAGRKLFF. The chain has TRBV6-1 and TRBJ1-4; D may be TRBD1 (5 bases). CDR3 length: 15 residues. V dropped 3 bases and J dropped 10 bases, with 18 bases sitting between them. Germline V lookup: CDR1 MNHNS, CDR2 SASEGT.

The chain is built from TRBV6-5 and TRBJ1-2; perhaps TRBD1 as D (6 bases). The V and J ends lost 4 bases and 8 bases respectively, with 20 bases between them. The CDR3 extends over 15 amino acids. Looked up from germline, CDR1 is MNHEY and CDR2 is SVGAGI. CDR3 nucleotides: TGTGCCAGCAGTTCCCCCCAGACAGCCACAGGGGGCTACACCTTC. This encodes CASSSPQTATGGYTF.

The chain carries TRBV6-6 and TRBJ1-3; D gene uncertain. Trimming cost V 0 bases and J 0 bases, with 9 bases left between them. The CDR3 is made up of 16 amino acids. CDR1 is MNHNY, CDR2 SVGAGI, per germline (reference sequence). CDR3 loop: CASSYSGRSSGNTIYF. Here the CDR3 DNA reads TGTGCCAGCAGTTACTCGGGCAGGAGCTCTGGAAACACCATATATTTT.

The rearrangement uses TRBV5-1 and TRBJ2-2, with D perhaps TRBD2 (6 bases). This CDR3 contains 14 residues. The germline CDR1 and CDR2 sequences are SGHRS and YFSETQ. The germline V and J ends were trimmed by 4 bases and 3 bases, with 10 bases remaining between them. Written as DNA, the CDR3 is TGCGCCAGCAGCCGGGAGACGGACACCGGGGAGCTGTTTTTT. It translates to CASSRETDTGELFF.

This clone was counted a few times. The chain is built from TRBV19 and TRBJ1-2; D not certain. The CDR3 has 15 residues. Per the germline V gene, CDR1 is LNHDA and CDR2 is SQIVND (reference sequence). The V end lost 3 bases, the J end lost 7 bases, and 18 bases lay between the germline ends. The CDR3 region is CASSMEVRVSSGYTF. The CDR3 DNA is TGTGCCAGTAGTATGGAAGTTCGGGTCAGCTCTGGCTACACCTTC.

The V and J genes are TRBV9 and TRBJ2-4; weak D call: TRBD2 (6 bases). This CDR3 comprises 13 residues. In germline, CDR1 is SGDLS, CDR2 YYNGEE. Between the trimmed V and J ends, which lost 0 bases and 8 bases, there was a span of 9 bases. The CDR3 region is CASSVGGGDIQYF. CDR3 DNA: TGTGCCAGCAGCGTAGGAGGCGGGGACATTCAGTACTTC.

The chain is built from TRBV2 and TRBJ1-1; D is perhaps TRBD1 (5 bases). The CDR3 runs to 15 residues. Germline V gene sequence: CDR1 SNHLY, CDR2 FYNNEI. Trimming took 2 bases from V and 1 from J, leaving 11 bases between them. This CDR3 reads CASSEPGLRNTEAFF. The CDR3 DNA reads as TGTGCCAGCAGTGAACCGGGACTCCGGAACACTGAAGCTTTCTTT.

This clone was observed a few times. This chain joins TRBV2 and TRBJ1-2, with unresolved D. Germline lookup yields CDR1 SNHLY and CDR2 FYNNEI. The CDR3 covers 11 residues. V lost 4 bases and J 8 bases, leaving 8 bases between the germline ends. DNA for the CDR3: TGTGCCAGCAGTGTAGGGATCGGCTACACCTTC. It specifies CASSVGIGYTF.

The genes are TRBV6-5 and TRBJ1-1; possibly TRBD1 for D (5 bases). CDR1 is MNHEY and CDR2 is SVGAGI in the germline V gene. With 0 bases removed from V and 1 base from J, the gap between germline ends came to 9 bases. This CDR3 comprises 15 residues. The DNA for the CDR3 is TGTGCCAGCAGTTACTCGACAGCGGGGAACACTGAAGCTTTCTTT. Translated: CASSYSTAGNTEAFF.

The chain couples TRBV5-1 to TRBJ1-4, with TRBD1 matching over 7 bases. Germline assignment: CDR1 SGHRS and CDR2 YFSETQ. This CDR3 is built from 17 residues. Trimming removed 0 bases from V and 0 bases from J; junction bases left unmatched: 5. CDR3 sequence reads: CASSLETGLSTNEKLFF. The CDR3 nucleotides are TGCGCCAGCAGCTTGGAGACAGGGTTATCAACTAATGAAAAACTGTTTTTT.

V gene TRBV7-2 combines with J gene TRBJ2-7, with unresolved D. Germline CDR1 SGHTA, CDR2 FQGNSA. The CDR3 length is 13 residues. V was pared by 3 bases and J by 0 bases, with 6 bases between. The DNA for the CDR3 is TGTGCCAGCAGCTTCCAGAACTCCTACGAGCAGTACTTC. Translation: CASSFQNSYEQYF.